The 18 T cell receptor beta chains listed next were all sequenced from one sample in a study of T-cell memory formation after mild COVID-19. Each CDR3 protein is one row after TCRdb ran MiXCR on the 5' RACE reads. The sample consists of about 140,000 distinct CDR3 sequences, around 15% of them appearing once. Sequenced input: PBMCs or a T cell subset sorted from them (not recorded which). The origin of the receptors is an adult woman who had mild COVID-19 (a few samples of this study predate the infection). Cell type and time point are not known.

V usage is TRBV5-1 and J usage is TRBJ2-3, with 9 bases matching TRBD1. J gave up 6 bases and V 4 bases, and 6 bases lay outside the gene matches. The CDR3 length is 14 residues. CDR1 and CDR2 from the germline V gene are SGHRS and YFSETQ. The CDR3 coding sequence is TGCGCCAGCAGCCCCGGGACAGGGAGTGATACGCAGTATTTT. This translates into CASSPGTGSDTQYF. The full variable domain, its missing parts supplied by reference TRBV5-1 and TRBJ2-3, is KAGVTQTPRYLIKTRGQQVTLSCSPISGHRSVSWYQQTPGQGLQFLFEYFSETQRNKGNFPGRFSGRQFSNSRSEMNVSTLELGDSALYLCASSPGTGSDTQYFGPGTRLTVL.

The gene calls are TRBV2 and TRBJ1-5; D remains ambiguous. CDR3 length: 14 amino acids. V lost 1 base, J lost 2 bases, and 6 bases lay in between. Per the germline V gene, CDR1 is SNHLY and CDR2 is FYNNEI. DNA of the CDR3: TGTGCCAGCAGTGAAGGGCAGGGCAATCAGCCCCAGCATTTT. Protein product: CASSEGQGNQPQHF.

This clonotype was found a few times. The gene calls are TRBV6-2 or TRBV6-3 and TRBJ2-1; D unresolved. This CDR3 is 13 amino acids long. In germline, CDR1 is MNHEY, CDR2 SVGEGT. The V and J ends lost 4 bases and 6 bases respectively, with 10 bases between them. The CDR3 DNA follows: TGTGCCAGCAGTTCCACAAGTCCCAATGAGCAGTTCTTC. It translates to CASSSTSPNEQFF.

This clonotype was observed a few times. The V call is TRBV7-9, the J call TRBJ1-5; D ambiguous. CDR1 is SEHNR, CDR2 FQNEAQ, per germline (reference sequence). V lost 6 bases, J lost 3 bases, and 12 bases lay in between. This CDR3 has 14 residues. The CDR3 is CASSTGVPNQPQHF. CDR3 nucleotide sequence: TGTGCCAGCAGTACTGGAGTACCCAATCAGCCCCAGCATTTT.

This chain joins TRBV6-2 or TRBV6-3 and TRBJ1-1; 10 bases match TRBD1. Trimming removed 0 bases from V and 1 base from J; junction bases left unmatched: 5. Per germline, CDR1 MNHEY and CDR2 SVGEGT. CDR3 size: 17 residues. CDR3 residues: CASSYSRDRGGNTEAFF. The CDR3 region has the DNA TGTGCCAGCAGTTACTCGCGGGACAGGGGAGGGAACACTGAAGCTTTCTTT.

V gene TRBV30 combines with J gene TRBJ2-1; 8 nucleotides agree with TRBD1. Germline values: CDR1 GTSNPN, CDR2 SVGIG (reference sequence). The length of the CDR3 is 13 residues. Trimming cost V 3 bases and J 4 bases; bases outside gene matches: 2. The CDR3 bases are TGTGCCTGGAGGGACAGGGCATACAATGAGCAGTTCTTC. This sequence encodes CAWRDRAYNEQFF.

This clonotype turned up a few times. The chain links TRBV11-2 to TRBJ2-3, with TRBD2 matching 11 bases. Trimming at V came to 5 bases and at J to 4 bases, leaving 11 bases not matched to a gene. The CDR3 loop spans 17 amino acids. CDR1 and CDR2 (germline): SGHAT, FQNNGV. CDR3 sequence reads: CASSQGLAEPRADTQYF. The CDR3 nucleotides are TGTGCCAGCAGCCAGGGACTAGCGGAGCCTAGGGCAGATACGCAGTATTTT.

This clonotype was counted a few times. The chain recombines TRBV20-1 with TRBJ2-7, with 16 positions matching TRBD2. The V gene end was trimmed by 0 bases and the J gene end by 3 bases; junction bases not matched to a gene: 5. Germline loops: CDR1 DFQATT, CDR2 SNEGSKA (reference sequence). This CDR3 has 17 residues. The CDR3 DNA reads TGCAGTGCTAGAGATGTTGGGACTAGCGGGAGGGTCTACGAGCAGTACTTC. It translates to CSARDVGTSGRVYEQYF.

This chain connects TRBV12-3 or TRBV12-4 to TRBJ1-1; D remains ambiguous. The CDR3 consists of 15 residues. The ends were cut back, 0 bases at V and 11 bases at J, with 19 bases in the middle. The chain's CDR3 is CASSLARIGWADAFF. The CDR3 DNA reads TGTGCCAGCAGTTTAGCGCGTATAGGCTGGGCCGACGCTTTCTTT.

The V and J genes are TRBV12-3 or TRBV12-4 and TRBJ2-5; TRBD1 might be the D (5 bases). This CDR3 contains 18 residues. Trimming took off 0 bases at V and 0 bases at J, with 17 bases between the two ends. CDR3 loop: CASSLAFAGSPYQETQYF. The CDR3 DNA sequence: TGTGCCAGCAGTTTAGCGTTTGCAGGGTCCCCGTACCAAGAGACCCAGTACTTC.

At least ten counts were recorded for this clonotype. V usage is TRBV7-9 and J usage is TRBJ2-7; D may be TRBD2 (6 bases). The length of the CDR3 is 15 residues. V lost 5 bases, J lost 2 bases, and 16 bases lay in between. The V gene's germline CDR1 is SEHNR and CDR2 FQNEAQ (reference sequence). The CDR3 DNA reads as TGTGCCAGCAGCCACCGGGACTTTCTCCCCTACGAGCAGTACTTC. Encoded protein: CASSHRDFLPYEQYF. The whole variable domain, filled in from reference TRBV7-9 and TRBJ2-7, reads DTGVSQNPRHKITKRGQNVTFRCDPISEHNRLYWYRQTLGQGPEFLTYFQNEAQLEKSRLLSDRFSAERPKGSFSTLEIQRTEQGDSAMYLCASSHRDFLPYEQYFGPGTRLTVT.

This clonotype has a handful of counts. The chain uses TRBV11-1 and TRBJ2-1; TRBD2 might be the D (5 bases). V lost 7 bases, J lost 8 bases, and 15 bases lay in between. CDR1 and CDR2 (germline): SGHAT, FQDESV (reference sequence). The CDR3 length is 13 residues. CDR3 protein: CASTPSGLDEQFF. For the CDR3, the DNA is TGTGCCAGCACCCCCTCGGGATTGGATGAGCAGTTCTTC.

As regards this clonotype: Its ends do not fully match the called genes, so a read error is possible. This rearrangement joins TRBV7-8 to TRBJ2-1; 7 bases match TRBD1. Germline V gene data show CDR1 as SGHVS and CDR2 as FQNEAQ. The CDR3 extends over 16 amino acids. For the CDR3, the DNA is TGTGCCAGCAGCTTAGATGAGACAGGGCTAAACAATGAGGAGTTCTTC. This encodes CASSLDETGLNNEEFF.

This clonotype was counted between two and nine times. The chain links TRBV5-6 to TRBJ2-7; the match to TRBD2 covers 8 bases. The CDR3 extends over 16 amino acids. Germline CDR1 is SGHDT and CDR2 is YYEEEE. J lost 2 bases, V lost 1 base, and 8 bases had no gene match. The CDR3 region has the DNA TGTGCCAGCAGCTTGCTTGCGGGAGGCATCCCCTACGAGCAGTACTTC. Protein product: CASSLLAGGIPYEQYF.

This chain connects TRBV5-4 to TRBJ1-1, with D hard to call. The V gene's germline CDR1 is SGHNT and CDR2 YYREEE (reference sequence). V lost 0 bases and J 2 bases, leaving 8 bases between the germline ends. This CDR3 contains 14 residues. The DNA of the CDR3 is TGTGCCAGCAGCTTGGGTAGGGCTAACACTGAAGCTTTCTTT. Its protein product is CASSLGRANTEAFF. Variable domain in full (rest from reference TRBV5-4 and TRBJ1-1): ETGVTQSPTHLIKTRGQQVTLRCSSQSGHNTVSWYQQALGQGPQFIFQYYREEENGRGNFPPRFSGLQFPNYSSELNVNALELDDSALYLCASSLGRANTEAFFGQGTRLTVV.

This clonotype has more than one count but fewer than ten. The chain joins TRBV15 to TRBJ2-7; no firm D call. The CDR3 extends over 12 amino acids. With 1 base removed from V and 6 bases from J, the gap between germline ends came to 7 bases. Germline CDR1 reads LNHNV; CDR2 reads YYDKDF (reference sequence). As DNA, the CDR3 is TGTGCCACCAGCAGAGGGTTGGCCGAGCAGTACTTC. Residues: CATSRGLAEQYF.

This clonotype has a handful of counts. J is TRBJ2-1 and V is TRBV5-1, with 11 bases lining up with TRBD2. Germline CDR1 and CDR2: SGHRS and YFSETQ. The CDR3 covers 17 residues. Unmatched junction bases numbered 6, after V lost 0 bases and J lost 4 bases. This CDR3 reads CASSLDQGLAVYNEQFF. CDR3 nucleotides: TGCGCCAGCAGCTTGGATCAGGGACTAGCGGTGTACAATGAGCAGTTCTTC. Complete variable domain (other parts from reference TRBV5-1 and TRBJ2-1): KAGVTQTPRYLIKTRGQQVTLSCSPISGHRSVSWYQQTPGQGLQFLFEYFSETQRNKGNFPGRFSGRQFSNSRSEMNVSTLELGDSALYLCASSLDQGLAVYNEQFFGPGTRLTVL.

V is TRBV2 and J is TRBJ2-2, with D perhaps matching TRBD1 or TRBD2 (5 bases each). CDR3 length equals 15 residues. Trimming stripped 7 bases from V and 2 bases from J, with 14 bases between. CDR1 is SNHLY, CDR2 FYNNEI, per germline. The CDR3 nucleotides are TGTGCCAGCATAGAGGGGCAGGGAAACACCGGGGAGCTGTTTTTT. Protein: CASIEGQGNTGELFF.